Sequencing of this T cell receptor (beta chain) was carried out in a study of identical twins. Overall study findings and caveats: Monozygotic twin pairs showed more out-of-frame TCR alpha sharing than models estimated.

TCRdb re-analysed the 5' RACE reads in MiXCR, keeping a single row per CDR3 protein. Of 1.5 million to 2 million distinct CDR3 sequences in the sample, around 29% were seen once. The CDR3 runs to 12 residues. This clonotype was seen a few times. Its antigen is still unknown. V gene TRBV21-1 combines with J gene TRBJ1-2; TRBD1 reflects the table's D call only, with no check against the DNA. TRBV21-1 is classified as a pseudogene. The sequenced sample was cord blood. This clonotype was sampled from a newborn girl in good health. Here the CDR3 DNA reads TGTGCCAGGGTGACAGGGAACTATGGCTACACCTTC. This sequence encodes CARVTGNYGYTF.